These 11 T cell receptor beta chains originate from one sample sequenced in a study of T cells in localized non-small cell lung cancer. The table came from immunoSEQ multiplex PCR; TCRdb's copy has only in-frame clones and leaves some out. Counted here are 30,000 to 45,000 clones, around 88% occurring once; the ten biggest clones make up about 7.2%. Sequenced material: peripheral blood, taken before any cancer treatment. Receptor source: a woman aged 40 to 75 with stage I lung adenocarcinoma.

This chain links TRBV28 with TRBJ2-7; TRBD2 might be the D (7 bases). With 3 bases removed from V and 5 bases from J, the gap between germline ends came to 17 bases. CDR3 length equals 15 residues. Germline CDR1 reads MDHEN; CDR2 reads SYDVKM. The CDR3 here is CASSFMGRGADEQYF. The DNA for the CDR3 is TGTGCCAGCAGTTTTATGGGTCGGGGGGCAGACGAGCAGTACTTC.

The chain joins TRBV7-8 to TRBJ2-7; TRBD1 matches at 8 bases. Losses at the gene ends were 5 bases for V and 7 bases for J; bases not matched to a gene: 4. Germline V gene lookup returns CDR1 SGHVS and CDR2 FQNEAQ. The CDR3 totals 12 residues. The CDR3 loop is CASSINRGEQYF. The CDR3 coding sequence is TGTGCCAGCAGCATAAACAGGGGGGAGCAGTACTTC. Using reference TRBV7-8 and TRBJ2-7 for the parts outside the CDR3, the full variable domain is GAGVSQSPRYKVAKRGQDVALRCDPISGHVSLFWYQQALGQGPEFLTYFQNEAQLDKSGLPSDRFFAERPEGSVSTLKIQRTQQEDSAVYLCASSINRGEQYFGPGTRLTVT.

V usage is TRBV28 and J usage is TRBJ1-5; possibly TRBD1 for D (5 bases). V lost 7 bases to trimming and J lost 6 bases, with 16 bases between them. Germline CDR1 is MDHEN and CDR2 is SYDVKM. This CDR3 is 14 amino acids long. The CDR3 DNA reads TGTGCCAGCAAAAGTGCGAGGGGAGGTCAGCCCCAGCATTTT. Its protein product is CASKSARGGQPQHF. The full variable domain, its missing parts supplied by reference TRBV28 and TRBJ1-5, is DVKVTQSSRYLVKRTGEKVFLECVQDMDHENMFWYRQDPGLGLRLIYFSYDVKMKEKGDIPEGYSVSREKKERFSLILESASTNQTSMYLCASKSARGGQPQHFGDGTRLSIL.

The CDR3 DNA is TGTGCCAGCAGCTTAGATCTGTCCGGGTTTGGTGGCTACACCTTC. This encodes CASSLDLSGFGGYTF. The rearrangement uses TRBV11-2 and TRBJ1-2; D remains ambiguous. Germline-derived CDR1 and CDR2 are SGHAT and FQNNGV. Trimming took off 0 bases at V and 7 bases at J, with 15 bases between the two ends. The CDR3 is 15 amino acids.

This chain connects TRBV27 to TRBJ2-1; D gene uncertain. CDR3 size: 15 residues. Trimming took 4 bases from V and 0 from J, leaving 10 bases between them. The V gene's germline CDR1 is MNHEY and CDR2 SMNVEV (reference sequence). Here the CDR3 DNA reads TGTGCCAGCAGTTCTTTCTATAGCTCCTACAATGAGCAGTTCTTC. This encodes CASSSFYSSYNEQFF.

The chain links TRBV5-4 to TRBJ2-1, with 10 bases fitting TRBD2. Germline-derived CDR1 and CDR2 are SGHNT and YYREEE (reference sequence). The CDR3 runs 16 residues. The V gene end was trimmed by 0 bases and the J gene end by 5 bases; junction bases not matched to a gene: 5. The DNA of the CDR3 is TGTGCCAGCAGCTTGGGAGGGACTAGCGTAAACAATGAGCAGTTCTTC. This codes for CASSLGGTSVNNEQFF.

The chain carries TRBV6-1 and TRBJ1-1, with D possibly being TRBD1 (5 bases). The ends were cut back, 10 bases at V and 3 bases at J, with 12 bases in the middle. CDR3 length: 12 residues. Germline values: CDR1 MNHNS, CDR2 SASEGT. CDR3 region: CANPGTDTEAFF. The CDR3 DNA follows: TGTGCCAACCCTGGGACTGACACTGAAGCTTTCTTT.

This sequence joins TRBV5-8 and TRBJ2-3, with TRBD1 as a possible D gene (6 bases). Germline loops: CDR1 SGHTS, CDR2 YDEGEE. V lost 10 bases and J 2 bases, leaving 14 bases between the germline ends. The CDR3 runs to 13 residues. The CDR3 region is CASGVGHTDTQYF. The DNA of the CDR3 is TGTGCCTCAGGGGTGGGGCACACAGATACGCAGTATTTT.

Here the CDR3 DNA reads TGTGCCAGCAGCCAACCCGAGGGACTGAACACTGAAGCTTTCTTT. This codes for CASSQPEGLNTEAFF. V and J are TRBV4-2 and TRBJ1-1, with D maybe TRBD1 (5 bases). Trimming left V 2 bases short and J 0 bases short, with 10 bases between. The CDR3 sequence is 15 residues long. Germline V gene lookup returns CDR1 LGHNA and CDR2 YNFKEQ.

The CDR3 spells CASSRAYSYEQYF. CDR3 nucleotide sequence: TGTGCCAGCAGTCGGGCCTACTCCTACGAGCAGTACTTC. The genes are TRBV28 and TRBJ2-7; D gene unclear. The CDR3 is 13 amino acids. Germline lookup yields CDR1 MDHEN and CDR2 SYDVKM. V lost 5 bases, J lost 0 bases, and 8 bases lay in between.

V usage is TRBV28 and J usage is TRBJ1-2; D unresolved. This CDR3 spans 15 amino acids. The germline V gene encodes CDR1 MDHEN and CDR2 SYDVKM. The V end lost 3 bases, the J end lost 2 bases, and 13 bases lay between the germline ends. This chain's CDR3 is CASSLGSLINYGYTF. The CDR3 DNA sequence: TGTGCCAGCAGTTTGGGCAGCTTAATAAACTATGGCTACACCTTC.